The rows below give T cell receptor beta chains drawn from one sample of a study of shared clonotypes between healthy human individuals. Method: immunoSEQ multiplex PCR; TCRdb's copy keeps in-frame clones and lacks some. This table holds around 1.1 million clones, around three quarters found once. What was sequenced was memory CD4+ T cells from PBMCs. The receptors stem from a man between 18 and 29 years old in good health. Some clones in this sample may be carry-over from other donors' samples. CDR3s include the opening cysteine and the closing phenylalanine or tryptophan. D genes are given only for firm matches. The size entry is marked missing in some rows and otherwise reads once, few, many or a size class.

>NA|TRBJ2-4|NA|14|TRBV5-1
TGCGCCAGCAGCCAAGCCGACGAAAAGGGCATTCAGTACTTC
CASSQADEKGIQYF
>NA|TRBJ2-5|NA|15|TRBV9
TGTGCCAGCAGCGTACAGGACTACTACCAAGAGACCCAGTACTTC
CASSVQDYYQETQYF
>TRBD1|TRBJ2-5|NA|17|TRBV18
TGTGCCAGCTCCCGTTACTTGGGACAGGGGGCTGCGGAGACCCAGTACTTC
CASSRYLGQGAAETQYF
>TRBD1|TRBJ1-6|NA|15|TRBV7-9
TGTGCCAGCAGCTTGGGGGGGACAGGGTGGTCTCCCCTCCACTTT
CASSLGGTGWSPLHF
>NA|TRBJ2-5|NA|15|TRBV5-1
TGCGCCAGCAGCTCCGACACCCCTGCGGGAGAGACCCAGTACTTC
CASSSDTPAGETQYF
>TRBD1|TRBJ2-7|NA|14|TRBV18
TGTGCCACCAGACAAACCCAGGGGGCCTACGAGCAGTACTTC
CATRQTQGAYEQYF
>NA|TRBJ1-4|few|13|TRBV14
TGTGCCAGCAGCGAAGCCGTACAGACAAAACTGTTTTTT
CASSEAVQTKLFF
>TRBD2|TRBJ2-7|NA|14|TRBV6-6
TGTGCCAGCAGTTACTCGGGACTAGCGGGAGGGCCGTACTTC
CASSYSGLAGGPYF
>NA|TRBJ2-7|NA|15|TRBV7-8
TGTGCCAGCAGCTTAGGCGGTGTGGGGCAGGGCTATTGGTACTTC
CASSLGGVGQGYWYF
>NA|TRBJ1-2|NA|10|TRBV30
TGTGCCAGCCGGGGATATGGCTACACCTTC
CASRGYGYTF
>TRBD2|TRBJ2-7|NA|16|TRBV6-1
TGTGCCAGCAGTGAGCTCCCAAGCGGGAGGGTAGACGAGCAGTACTTC
CASSELPSGRVDEQYF
>NA|TRBJ1-2|NA|15|TRBV5-4
TGTGCCAGCTTTATCCTTGGGACACCTAACTATGGCTACACCTTC
CASFILGTPNYGYTF
>NA|TRBJ1-2|NA|15|TRBV6-1
TGTGCCAGCAGTGCCTCCGGCAGGGCCAACTATGGCTACACCTTC
CASSASGRANYGYTF
>NA|TRBJ2-7|once|13|TRBV18
TGTGCCAGCTCACCACAAAAGGGAAACGAGCAGTACTTC
CASSPQKGNEQYF
>NA|TRBJ2-2|NA|13|TRBV30
TGTGCCTGGAACCAGGGAATAGCCGGGGAGCTGTTTTTT
CAWNQGIAGELFF
>TRBD1|TRBJ1-4|few|14|TRBV5-1
TGCGCCAGCAGCTTGGGACAGGGTCATGAAAAACTGTTTTTT
CASSLGQGHEKLFF
>TRBD1|TRBJ2-5|NA|17|TRBV27
TGTGCCAGCAGTTCCATCCCTCTTAGACAGGGGGCGGAGACCCAGTACTTC
CASSSIPLRQGAETQYF
>NA|TRBJ1-1|few|13|TRBV7-9
TGTGCCAGCAGCTTGGGAGGGGATAATGAAGCTTTCTTT
CASSLGGDNEAFF
>TRBD1|TRBJ2-4|NA|15|TRBV5-8
TGTGCCAGCAGCTCACAGGGGGTCGGGATCGGCATTCAGTACTTC
CASSSQGVGIGIQYF
>TRBD2|TRBJ2-1|NA|15|TRBV6-6
TGTGCCAGCAGACTAGCGGGAGGACCCTACAATGAGCAGTTCTTC
CASRLAGGPYNEQFF
>TRBD2|TRBJ2-5|NA|15|TRBV5-1
TGCGCCAGCAGCGACGCCGGGACTATCCAAGAGACCCAGTACTTC
CASSDAGTIQETQYF
>NA|TRBJ1-2|NA|15|TRBV28
TGTGCCAGCAGTTTAATAAGGGAAACATCGGATGGCTACACCTTC
CASSLIRETSDGYTF
>TRBD2|TRBJ2-5|NA|18|TRBV7-9
TGTGCCAGCAGCTCACGCGGGGGGCGGGCAACCTCTCAAGAGACCCAGTACTTC
CASSSRGGRATSQETQYF
>TRBD2|TRBJ2-1|NA|18|TRBV9
TGTGCCAGCAGCGTAGGAGGAATAGCGGGAGGCCCCTACAATGAGCAGTTCTTC
CASSVGGIAGGPYNEQFF
>NA|TRBJ1-4|NA|17|TRBV18
TGTGCCAGCTCACCTCTCGGACTCGCAGCAACTAATGAAAAACTGTTTTTT
CASSPLGLAATNEKLFF
>NA|TRBJ2-3|few|15|TRBV28
TGTGCCAGCAGTTTAACGCTTGGGGGCGCAGATACGCAGTATTTT
CASSLTLGGADTQYF
>TRBD1|TRBJ2-5|NA|15|TRBV28
TGTGCCAGCAGTTTAGGGGACAGGGGTAGTAAGACCCAGTACTTC
CASSLGDRGSKTQYF
>NA|TRBJ2-3|NA|15|TRBV5-4
TGTGCCAGCAGCTTGGATGCGACTAGGGCAGATACGCAGTATTTT
CASSLDATRADTQYF
>TRBD2|TRBJ2-1|NA|16|TRBV5-1
TGCGCCAGCAGCTTGATTAGCGGGAGGGGTTACAATGAGCAGTTCTTC
CASSLISGRGYNEQFF
>NA|TRBJ1-2|few|16|TRBV28
TGTGCCAGCACCCAGCGGTGGGGAATTCAGCCCTATGGCTACACCTTC
CASTQRWGIQPYGYTF
>NA|TRBJ2-7|NA|14|TRBV5-4
TGTGCCAGCAGCGCCCGGGACACCCCTAGCGAGCAGTACTTC
CASSARDTPSEQYF
>TRBD2|TRBJ2-3|NA|17|TRBV6-4
TGTGCCAGCAGTGACTCGGGACTAGCGGAGAGGTCAGATACGCAGTATTTT
CASSDSGLAERSDTQYF
>TRBD1|TRBJ1-2|few|13|TRBV7-9
TGTGCCAGCAGCTCTGGACAGGGGGTCGGCTACACCTTC
CASSSGQGVGYTF
>NA|TRBJ1-4|NA|13|TRBV28
TGTGCCAGCAGTTTATCGGGGCCTGGCAAACTGTTTTTT
CASSLSGPGKLFF
>NA|TRBJ2-7|NA|12|TRBV11-2
TGTGCCAGCAGCTTGGCCCGGGCCTCGCAGTACTTC
CASSLARASQYF
>TRBD2|TRBJ2-3|few|17|TRBV2
TGTGCCAGCAGTTCCGGGACTAGCGGGAGGGTCACAGATACGCAGTATTTT
CASSSGTSGRVTDTQYF
>NA|TRBJ2-3|NA|15|TRBV6-5
TGTGCCAGCAGTTATGATGCTCAGGGGGGCTATACGCAGTATTTT
CASSYDAQGGYTQYF
>TRBD2|TRBJ2-1|NA|14|TRBV18
TGTGCCAGCTCACAATCTAGCGGATACAATGAGCAGTTCTTC
CASSQSSGYNEQFF
>TRBD2|TRBJ2-5|NA|17|TRBV5-1
TGCGCCAGCAGCCCCGGACTAGCGGGAGGTCGGGGCGAGACCCAGTACTTC
CASSPGLAGGRGETQYF
>TRBD2|TRBJ2-7|NA|13|TRBV5-4
TGTGCCAGCAGTTCAGCGGGAGTAGGGGAGCAGTACTTC
CASSSAGVGEQYF
>NA|TRBJ2-1|NA|16|TRBV18
TGTGCCAGCTCGCCTCAGCTTTCGTGGGTAGACAATGAGCAGTTCTTC
CASSPQLSWVDNEQFF
>TRBD2|TRBJ2-1|many|17|TRBV4-2
TGTGCCAGCAGCCAAGTTCCGGCCGGGAGGGCCTTCAATGAGCAGTTCTTC
CASSQVPAGRAFNEQFF